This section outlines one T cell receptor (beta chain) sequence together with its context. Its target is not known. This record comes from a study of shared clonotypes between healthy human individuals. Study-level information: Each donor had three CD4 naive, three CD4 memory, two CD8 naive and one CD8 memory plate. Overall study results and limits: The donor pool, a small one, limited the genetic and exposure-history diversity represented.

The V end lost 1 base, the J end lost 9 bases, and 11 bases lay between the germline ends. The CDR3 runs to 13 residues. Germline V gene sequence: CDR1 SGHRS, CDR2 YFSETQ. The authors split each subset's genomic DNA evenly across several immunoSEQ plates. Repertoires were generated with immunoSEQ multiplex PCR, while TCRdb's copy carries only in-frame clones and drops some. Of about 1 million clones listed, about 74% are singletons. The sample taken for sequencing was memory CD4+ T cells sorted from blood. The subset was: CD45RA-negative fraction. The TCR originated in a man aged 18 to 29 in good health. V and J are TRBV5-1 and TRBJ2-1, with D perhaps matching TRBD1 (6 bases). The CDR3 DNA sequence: TGCGCCAGCAGCTTGAATCAGGGGACTGAGCAGTTCTTC. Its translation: CASSLNQGTEQFF.